Listed below are T cell receptor beta chains from one sample, sequenced in a study of T cell responses to AZD1222 COVID-19 vaccine. Profiling relied on immunoSEQ multiplex PCR, and the TCRdb table lists in-frame clones only, not all of them. Of 110,000 to 150,000 clones listed, roughly 89% are singletons. Sequencing used peripheral blood, obtained on day 0 of AZD1222 vaccination. Receptors originate from an adult in good health. The CDR3 runs from the conserved cysteine through the conserved F or W. The order of the fields is CDR3 length, D gene, V gene, clone size, J gene, CDR3 protein, CDR3 DNA. A D gene is named only where the DNA matches it firmly. A row's size may be missing; if present it is once, few, many or a size class.

>16|.|TRBV5-4|.|TRBJ1-5
CASSLGGAESNQPQHF
TGTGCCAGCAGCTTGGGGGGGGCAGAAAGCAATCAGCCCCAGCATTTT
>14|.|TRBV21-1|once|TRBJ2-1
CASSKVVRDSRKFF
TGTGCCAGCAGCAAAGTGGTGCGGGACTCAAGGAAGTTCTTC
>13|.|TRBV7-9|.|TRBJ1-6
CAGTQGNNSPLHF
TGTGCCGGCACGCAGGGGAATAATTCACCCCTCCACTTT
>15|TRBD1|TRBV18|.|TRBJ2-7
CASSPSRDRGFEQYF
TGTGCCAGCTCACCCTCCCGGGACAGGGGGTTCGAGCAGTACTTC
>15|.|TRBV15|few|TRBJ1-4
CATSRGGTTNEKLFF
TGTGCCACCAGCAGGGGGGGTACAACTAATGAAAAACTGTTTTTT
>19|TRBD2|TRBV10-3|.|TRBJ2-2
CAISESSGRAKKGTGELFF
TGTGCCATCAGTGAGTCAAGCGGGAGGGCCAAAAAGGGCACCGGGGAGCTGTTTTTT
>16|TRBD1|TRBV23-1|.|TRBJ2-2
CASSQSGQPWTGELFF
TGCGCCAGCAGTCAATCGGGACAGCCGTGGACCGGGGAGCTGTTTTTT
>15|TRBD1|TRBV5-1|.|TRBJ2-3
CASSFGDRVTDTQYF
TGCGCCAGCAGCTTTGGAGACAGGGTCACAGATACGCAGTATTTT
>16|.|TRBV21-1|.|TRBJ2-1
CASSTTAPSSYNEQFF
TGTGCCAGCAGCACCACAGCCCCGAGCTCCTACAATGAGCAGTTCTTC
>15|TRBD2|TRBV7-3|.|TRBJ2-1
CASSLRLAGVNEQFF
TGTGCCAGCAGCTTACGATTAGCGGGAGTAAATGAGCAGTTCTTC
>16|.|TRBV10-3|.|TRBJ1-2
CAISETYRRGEEGYTF
TGTGCCATCAGTGAGACCTACCGCCGGGGAGAAGAGGGCTACACCTTC
>13|.|TRBV14|.|TRBJ1-2
CASAALLGYGYTF
TGTGCCAGCGCGGCCCTGCTGGGGTATGGCTACACCTTC
>16|.|TRBV6-5|.|TRBJ1-2
CASSYSIGARFYGYTF
TGTGCCAGCAGTTACTCCATCGGAGCCCGATTCTATGGCTACACCTTC
>16|.|TRBV15|.|TRBJ1-5
CATSRDIRGGNQPQHF
TGTGCCACCAGCAGAGATATCAGGGGAGGGAATCAGCCCCAGCATTTT
>16|TRBD1|TRBV9|.|TRBJ2-3
CASSVADRESTDTQYF
TGTGCCAGCAGCGTAGCTGACAGGGAAAGTACAGATACGCAGTATTTT
>13|.|TRBV6-1|.|TRBJ2-7
CASSEVRLGEQYF
TGTGCCAGCAGTGAAGTTCGGTTGGGGGAGCAGTACTTC
>11|.|TRBV6-5|.|TRBJ1-2
CASRKDYGYTF
TGTGCCAGCAGGAAGGATTATGGCTACACCTTC
>13|.|TRBV3-1/TRBV3-2|.|TRBJ1-5
CASSQERDQPQHF
TGTGCCAGCAGCCAAGAGAGGGATCAGCCCCAGCATTTT
>17|TRBD2|TRBV4-1|.|TRBJ2-6
CASSIRGGGDGANVLTF
TGCGCCAGCAGCATTCGTGGCGGGGGAGATGGGGCCAACGTCCTGACTTTC
>16|.|TRBV28|.|TRBJ1-1
CASIPHPPTMNTEAFF
TGTGCCAGCATCCCTCACCCGCCGACCATGAACACTGAAGCTTTCTTT
>15|TRBD2|TRBV6-6|.|TRBJ2-3
CASRQLAGGPDTQYF
TGTGCCAGCAGGCAACTAGCGGGAGGGCCGGATACGCAGTATTTT
>17|TRBD2|TRBV5-1|.|TRBJ2-1
CASSSRTSGSFYNEQFF
TGCGCCAGCAGCTCCCGGACTAGCGGGAGCTTCTACAATGAGCAGTTCTTC
>17|.|TRBV15|.|TRBJ1-1
CATSRDLRGKLNTEAFF
TGTGCCACCAGCAGAGATCTCAGAGGCAAATTGAACACTGAAGCTTTCTTT